The source of this TCR beta chain is a study of blood T cell repertoires in COVID-19. Profiling relied on immunoSEQ multiplex PCR, and the TCRdb table lists in-frame clones only, not all of them. Among around 100,000 clones listed, approximately 89% were seen once. Trimming cost V 4 bases and J 2 bases; bases outside gene matches: 2. The CDR3 spans 16 residues. From germline, CDR1 is MGHRA and CDR2 YSYEKL. The sequencing sample was made of peripheral blood. This clonotype originated in a man aged 35-49 years with acute or convalescent COVID-19. J is TRBJ2-1 and V is TRBV4-1; TRBD2 matches at 13 bases. CDR3 loop: CASSLGTSGTYNEQFF. The CDR3 nucleotides are TGCGCCAGCAGCCTCGGGACTAGCGGGACCTACAATGAGCAGTTCTTC.